The entry below describes one T cell receptor beta chain. The junction departs from the called germline gene at one end, perhaps through a read error. Gene-specific TRAV and TRBV primers were used for first-strand cDNA, covering alpha and beta chains. Over approximately 19 PCR cycles, TCRs were amplified from a constant-region primer and V-primer adapter. TCRdb recomputed calls from the reads with MiXCR, one row per CDR3 protein. The table shows tens of thousands of distinct CDR3 sequences, with roughly 30% occurring only once. The data belong to a study of low-dose radiotherapy and immunotherapy resistance in tumors. Overall study context: Doses delivered to Cohort 2 were 1 Gy per fraction every two weeks, amounting to 13 Gy over 26 weeks. Aspirin was taken orally by patients at 300 mg daily for four cycles from cycle 1 day 1. Every two weeks, the protocol called for intravenous cyclophosphamide at 200 mg/m2. It was given one day before each radiation and immunotherapy administration.

The time point is: before trial treatment. This CDR3 is 15 amino acids long. The sample was PBMCs, taken before treatment. The chain couples TRBV5-3 to TRBJ1-2; 9 bases fit TRBD1. TRBV5-3 is annotated as an ORF whose role is uncertain. The receptor was derived from a female donor with ovarian cancer. CDR3 sequence: CASSSTGGLDYGYTF. The CDR3 nucleotides read TGTGCCAGCAGCTCAACAGGGGGCTTAGACTATGGCTACACCTTC.